Below, 14 T cell receptor beta chains from the same sample are listed, as sequenced in a study of breast tumors, draining lymph nodes, adjacent tissues. MiXCR, run by TCRdb on the multiplex PCR reads, gives a single entry per CDR3 protein. This sample has tens of thousands of distinct CDR3 sequences, with roughly 20% found just once. Samples came from axillary lymph nodes draining the breast cancer. The sample taken for sequencing was axillary lymph node tissue. These receptors all stem from a female donor with breast cancer. Some clones in this sample may be carry-over from other donors' samples.

This clonotype was detected ten times or more. The chain employs TRBV5-1 and TRBJ2-2; D is possibly TRBD2 (5 bases). Germline CDR1 reads SGHRS; CDR2 reads YFSETQ. This CDR3 region has 16 residues. V dropped 0 bases and J dropped 7 bases, with 16 bases sitting between them. The CDR3, as DNA: TGCGCCAGCAGCTTGGTACTCACTAGTACCATCGGGGAGCTGTTTTTT. This encodes CASSLVLTSTIGELFF.

This clonotype has at least ten counts. The gene calls are TRBV2 and TRBJ2-3; 9 bases map to TRBD2. Per germline, CDR1 SNHLY and CDR2 FYNNEI. The CDR3 consists of 15 residues. V was clipped by 5 bases and J by 5 bases; unmatched bases: 8. The CDR3 coding sequence is TGTGCCAGCAGTTATATAGCGGGAGCGGGAGATACGCAGTATTTT. Translation gives CASSYIAGAGDTQYF.

This clonotype was counted many times. CDR3 coding DNA: TGTGCCAGCAGCCCCAGCGGGATCAGGTCAGATACGCAGTATTTT. It encodes CASSPSGIRSDTQYF. The chain employs TRBV9 and TRBJ2-3; 7 bases fit TRBD2. The V and J ends lost 4 bases and 4 bases, in that order; junction bases with no gene match: 9. The CDR3 covers 15 residues. Germline V gene sequence: CDR1 SGDLS, CDR2 YYNGEE.

The genes are TRBV28 and TRBJ2-2; possibly TRBD1 for D (6 bases). Germline V gene data show CDR1 as MDHEN and CDR2 as SYDVKM. The CDR3 runs to 15 residues. Trimming stripped 4 bases from V and 2 bases from J, with 11 bases between. The CDR3 is CASSSLDSNTGELFF. In nucleotides, the CDR3 is TGTGCCAGCAGTTCCTTGGACAGTAACACCGGGGAGCTGTTTTTT.

This clonotype was found a few times. This clone may be a read error of a much larger clone one base away. V is TRBV7-9 and J is TRBJ2-3, with 7 bases lining up with TRBD1. The CDR3 contains 15 residues. Germline CDR1 and CDR2: SEHNR and FQNEAQ (reference sequence). As DNA, the CDR3 is TGTGCCAGCAGAAGTACAGGGGACGGCGCAGATATGCAGTATTTT. Protein sequence: CASRSTGDGADMQYF.

This clonotype was observed many times. V usage is TRBV6-5 and J usage is TRBJ2-7, with D perhaps matching TRBD1 or TRBD2 (5 bases each). V lost 10 bases and J 3 bases, leaving 10 bases between the germline ends. The length of the CDR3 is 11 residues. Germline CDR1 MNHEY, CDR2 SVGAGI. The CDR3 DNA is TGTGCCACCGGGACGCACTACGAGCAGTACTTC. Its translation: CATGTHYEQYF.

This clonotype was seen a handful of times. The rearrangement links TRBV28 to TRBJ2-3; 7 positions match TRBD2. CDR3 size: 15 residues. Trimming at V came to 2 bases and at J to 4 bases, leaving 6 bases not matched to a gene. CDR1 MDHEN and CDR2 SYDVKM come from the germline V gene. CDR3 region: CASSLAGVGADTQYF. The DNA for the CDR3 is TGTGCCAGCAGTTTAGCGGGAGTAGGGGCAGATACGCAGTATTTT.

This clonotype has at least ten counts. Here the CDR3 DNA reads TGCAGTGCTAGAGAGTCCGCGGGGAGAGGGGCGGAAAAACTGTTTTTT. It is translated as CSARESAGRGAEKLFF. The chain has TRBV20-1 and TRBJ1-4; tentative D call: TRBD1 (5 bases). Trimming removed 0 bases at V and 8 bases at J, with 19 bases between. The length of the CDR3 is 16 residues. Germline assignment: CDR1 DFQATT and CDR2 SNEGSKA (reference sequence).

Comments on this clonotype: Just one base apart from a much larger clone, this may be a read error. V is TRBV5-1 and J is TRBJ2-3; 15 bases fit TRBD2. Germline V gives CDR1 SGHRS, CDR2 YFSETQ. The CDR3 runs 16 residues. The CDR3 is CASSLTGTSGGNTRYF. The CDR3 bases are TGCGCCAGCAGCTTAACCGGGACTAGCGGGGGGAATACGCGGTATTTT.

At least ten counts were recorded for this clonotype. The chain joins TRBV7-9 to TRBJ2-1, with D possibly called TRBD1 or TRBD2 (5 bases each). The germline CDR1 and CDR2 sequences are SEHNR and FQNEAQ (reference sequence). The CDR3 runs to 17 residues. Trimming removed 1 base from V and 2 bases from J, with 15 bases in between. The CDR3 reads CASSLGSGTGAYNEQFF. The DNA for the CDR3 is TGTGCCAGCAGCTTAGGGTCCGGGACCGGCGCCTACAATGAGCAGTTCTTC.

Turning to this clonotype: This may stem from a read error, because a much larger clone lies one nucleotide away. The CDR3 region is CASSSSETGGYTF. The DNA of the CDR3 is TGTGCCAGCAGTTCCTCCGAGACAGGGGGCTACACCTTC. The J gene is TRBJ1-2, the V gene TRBV6-2 or TRBV6-3, with 7 bases lining up with TRBD1. Trimming took 4 bases from V and 8 from J; bases not matched to a gene: 7. Germline V gene data show CDR1 as MNHEY and CDR2 as SVGEGT. The CDR3 runs 13 residues.

This clonotype was detected a few times. With a much larger clone just one base away, this may be a read error. The chain links TRBV7-9 to TRBJ1-5; 7 nucleotides match TRBD1. Germline CDR1 is SEHNR and CDR2 is FQNEAQ (reference sequence). The junction had 6 bases not matched to a gene; V was cut back by 1 base and J by 12 bases. The CDR3 is 13 residues long. In DNA form, the CDR3 reads TGTGCCAGCAGCTTAGGCCCCGGGACAGTCCAGCATTTT. Amino acids: CASSLGPGTVQHF.

The V call is TRBV20-1, the J call TRBJ2-6; 10 nucleotides agree with TRBD1. From germline, CDR1 is DFQATT and CDR2 SNEGSKA (reference sequence). This CDR3 is built from 20 residues. J lost 0 bases, V lost 2 bases, and 13 bases had no gene match. The chain's CDR3 is CSARPLFGTGDFSGANVLTF. The CDR3 DNA follows: TGCAGTGCTAGACCCTTATTCGGGACAGGGGATTTCTCTGGGGCCAACGTCCTGACTTTC.

As to this clonotype: Compared with germline, one end of the junction differs, possibly owing to a read error. The J gene is TRBJ1-6, the V gene TRBV3-1, with TRBD1 identical over 7 bases. The CDR3 runs to 17 residues. Per the germline V gene, CDR1 is LGHDT and CDR2 is YNNKEL (reference sequence). Here the CDR3 reads CASSQGDSSSYSSPLHF. DNA for the CDR3: TGTGCCAGCAGCCAAGGGGACAGCAGCTCCTATAGTTCACCCCTCCACTTT.